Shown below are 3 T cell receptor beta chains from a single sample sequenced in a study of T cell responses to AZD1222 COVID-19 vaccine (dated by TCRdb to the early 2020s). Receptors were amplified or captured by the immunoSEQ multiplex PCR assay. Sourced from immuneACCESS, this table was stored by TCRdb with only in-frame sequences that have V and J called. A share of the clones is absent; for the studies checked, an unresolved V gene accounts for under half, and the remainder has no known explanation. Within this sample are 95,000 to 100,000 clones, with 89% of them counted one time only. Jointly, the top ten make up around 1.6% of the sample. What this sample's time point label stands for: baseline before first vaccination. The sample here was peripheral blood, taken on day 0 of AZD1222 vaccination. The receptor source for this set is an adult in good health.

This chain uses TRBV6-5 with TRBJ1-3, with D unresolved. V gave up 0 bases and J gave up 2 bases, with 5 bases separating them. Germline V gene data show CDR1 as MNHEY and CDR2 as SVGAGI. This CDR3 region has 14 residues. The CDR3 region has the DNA TGTGCCAGCAGTTACTCAAGGGCTGGAAACACCATATATTTT. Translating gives CASSYSRAGNTIYF.

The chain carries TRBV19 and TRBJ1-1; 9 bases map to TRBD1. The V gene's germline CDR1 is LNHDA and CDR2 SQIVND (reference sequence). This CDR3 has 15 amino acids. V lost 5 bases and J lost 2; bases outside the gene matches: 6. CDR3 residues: CASSPQGQGNTEAFF. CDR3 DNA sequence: TGTGCCAGTAGTCCTCAGGGACAGGGTAACACTGAAGCTTTCTTT.

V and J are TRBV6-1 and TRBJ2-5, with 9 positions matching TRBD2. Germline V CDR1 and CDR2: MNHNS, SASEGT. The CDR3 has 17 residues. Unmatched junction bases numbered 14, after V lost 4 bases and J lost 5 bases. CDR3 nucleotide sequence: TGTGCCAGCAGTGGGGTTAGCGGGGGCCCGGTTCGGGAGACCCAGTACTTC. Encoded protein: CASSGVSGGPVRETQYF.